Presented here are 30 T cell receptor beta chains from one specimen sequenced in a study. Tregs were sorted as CD4+CD25+CD127-/low cells. TCRdb re-called the 5' RACE reads through MiXCR, storing one row per CDR3 protein. The sample carries approximately 10,000 distinct CDR3 sequences, roughly 27% recorded once. The sequenced sample was Tregs sorted from blood. Every receptor here comes from a female donor with breast cancer.

By proportion, this clonotype is medium-sized. The genes are TRBV6-6 and TRBJ2-1; a possible D gene is TRBD2 (6 bases). Trimming pared 4 bases from V and 3 bases from J, leaving 10 bases between. The CDR3 runs 14 residues. Germline assignment: CDR1 MNHNY and CDR2 SVGAGI (reference sequence). Here the CDR3 reads CASSSREYYNEQFF. DNA of the CDR3: TGTGCCAGCAGTTCTCGGGAGTACTACAATGAGCAGTTCTTC.

This clonotype came up many times. The gene calls are TRBV12-3 or TRBV12-4 and TRBJ2-3; the D gene is possibly TRBD2 (6 bases). V was cut by 6 bases and J by 2 bases, with 15 bases left in between. The CDR3 has 15 residues. This CDR3 reads CASRQKTGVTDTQYF. The CDR3 coding sequence is TGTGCCAGCAGACAAAAAACGGGGGTCACAGATACGCAGTATTTT.

The table lists this clonotype with many counts. DNA for the CDR3: TGTGCCAGCAGACTACTAGCGGTTAGCACAGATACGCAGTATTTT. This sequence encodes CASRLLAVSTDTQYF. The gene calls are TRBV28 and TRBJ2-3; 8 nucleotides line up with TRBD2. CDR3 length: 15 amino acids. V lost 6 bases, J lost 0 bases, and 5 bases stayed unmatched. Germline lookup yields CDR1 MDHEN and CDR2 SYDVKM.

This clonotype was detected only a few times. A much larger clone lies a single base off, so this may be a read error. The chain uses TRBV6-1 and TRBJ1-3; maybe TRBD1 (5 bases). The CDR3 consists of 12 residues. Germline V gene sequence: CDR1 MNHNS, CDR2 SASEGT. Trimming removed 10 bases at V and 6 bases at J, with 13 bases between. CDR3 residues: CATRTWTNTIYF. The CDR3 DNA is TGTGCCACGAGGACATGGACAAACACCATATATTTT.

This clonotype is medium-sized by share. This chain joins TRBV6-6 and TRBJ2-1, with D unresolved. The CDR3 is 12 residues long. Germline-derived CDR1 and CDR2 are MNHNY and SVGAGI (reference sequence). Trimming removed 1 base at V and 7 bases at J, with 5 bases between. CDR3 residues: CASSYLGNEQFF. CDR3 DNA sequence: TGTGCCAGCAGTTACTTGGGGAATGAGCAGTTCTTC.

In its sample, this clonotype ranks as medium-sized (0.01 to 0.1%). J is TRBJ2-7 and V is TRBV20-1, with D perhaps TRBD1 (5 bases). Trimming took 1 base from V and 4 from J, leaving 14 bases between them. CDR1 and CDR2 (germline): DFQATT, SNEGSKA (reference sequence). This CDR3 contains 14 residues. This chain's CDR3 is CSARGRWQGYEQYF. The CDR3, as DNA: TGCAGTGCTAGAGGTAGATGGCAGGGTTACGAGCAGTACTTC.

Regarding this clonotype: A read error is possible here, since a much larger clone lies one base away. CDR3 protein: CASSGDESGKLYNEQFF. As DNA, the CDR3 is TGTGCCAGCAGCGGGGATGAAAGCGGGAAACTATACAATGAGCAGTTCTTC. The chain carries TRBV13 and TRBJ2-1; 7 nucleotides agree with TRBD2. With V trimmed by 5 bases and J by 4 bases, 14 bases remained unmatched. This CDR3 is 17 amino acids long. In germline, CDR1 is PRHDT, CDR2 FYEKMQ (reference sequence).

This clonotype has just a few counts. V is TRBV2 and J is TRBJ2-1; no clear D. Trimming removed 2 bases from V and 6 bases from J, with 11 bases in between. There are 14 residues in the CDR3. The germline CDR1 and CDR2 sequences are SNHLY and FYNNEI. The CDR3 loop reads CASSESGIGNEQFF. The CDR3 DNA reads TGTGCCAGCAGTGAAAGTGGCATCGGCAATGAGCAGTTCTTC.

Remarks on this clonotype: One end of the junction fails to match germline, which may point to a read error. Here the CDR3 DNA reads TGCGCCGGCAGCACAGGGACAGGGATGAACACTGAAGCTTCCTTT. This sequence encodes CAGSTGTGMNTEASF. J is TRBJ1-1 and V is TRBV4-1, with TRBD1 identical over 9 bases. The V gene's germline CDR1 is MGHRA and CDR2 YSYEKL. CDR3 length equals 15 residues.

This clonotype qualifies as medium-sized. The gene calls are TRBV25-1 and TRBJ1-2, with 7 bases lining up with TRBD1. There are 13 residues in the CDR3. V lost 6 bases to trimming and J lost 8 bases; unmatched junction nucleotides: 9. Germline V gives CDR1 MGHDK, CDR2 SYGVNS. The CDR3 loop is CASSAGTVGGYTF. CDR3 in DNA: TGTGCCAGCAGCGCCGGGACAGTAGGAGGCTACACCTTC.

This clonotype is categorized as medium-sized (0.01 to 0.1%). This chain connects TRBV4-2 to TRBJ1-1, with TRBD1 matching over 11 bases. The CDR3 totals 14 residues. Trimming at V came to 4 bases and at J to 5 bases, leaving 3 bases not matched to a gene. Looked up from germline, CDR1 is LGHNA and CDR2 is YNFKEQ. CDR3: CASSPDRGLTEAFF. In nucleotides, the CDR3 is TGTGCCAGCAGCCCGGACAGGGGGCTTACTGAAGCTTTCTTT.

V and J are TRBV30 and TRBJ1-1, with D perhaps TRBD1 (6 bases). This CDR3 has 12 amino acids. Germline V lookup: CDR1 GTSNPN, CDR2 SVGIG (reference sequence). The V and J ends lost 2 bases and 8 bases respectively, with 12 bases between them. CDR3 amino acids: CAWSRGAREAFF. The CDR3, as DNA: TGTGCCTGGAGTCGGGGGGCGCGGGAAGCTTTCTTT.

This clonotype was counted between two and nine times. A much larger clone lies a single base off, so this may be a read error. This CDR3 fails to terminate in the conserved phenylalanine or tryptophan, so it likely reflects a read error. The chain links TRBV7-9 to TRBJ2-7; D remains unclear. Germline lookup yields CDR1 SEHNR and CDR2 FQNEAQ (reference sequence). The CDR3 is made up of 12 amino acids. V shed 2 bases and J shed 4 bases, with 6 bases lying between them. For the CDR3, the DNA is TGTGCCAGCAGCTTACCAGCGTACGAGCAGTACTGC. It yields the protein CASSLPAYEQYC.

The rearrangement links TRBV9 to TRBJ2-7; possible D gene TRBD2, 5 bases. The CDR3 consists of 10 residues. The V gene's germline CDR1 is SGDLS and CDR2 YYNGEE. CDR3 sequence reads: CARSVEGQYF. CDR3 nucleotide sequence: TGTGCGAGAAGCGTAGAGGGGCAGTACTTC.

This clonotype is medium-sized within its sample. This chain uses TRBV5-1 with TRBJ2-3; D call uncertain. The CDR3 runs 14 residues. The V end lost 0 bases, the J end lost 1 base, and 6 bases lay between the germline ends. Germline V gene data show CDR1 as SGHRS and CDR2 as YFSETQ. This chain's CDR3 is CASSLVGRTDTQYF. CDR3 bases: TGCGCCAGCAGCTTGGTCGGCCGCACAGATACGCAGTATTTT.

This clonotype was observed many times. The chain combines TRBV11-2 with TRBJ2-3; 10 bases agree with TRBD2. From germline, CDR1 is SGHAT and CDR2 FQNNGV. The trim removed 0 bases at V and 4 bases at J, leaving 10 bases unmatched. The CDR3 runs 18 residues. CDR3: CASSLDPSAAGGSDTQYF. The CDR3 bases are TGTGCCAGCAGCTTAGACCCCTCGGCAGCGGGAGGGTCAGATACGCAGTATTTT.

By frequency in the sample, this clonotype is medium-sized. For the CDR3, the DNA is TGTGCCAGCAGGGGTAACTCGGAGTACGAGCAGTACTTC. The encoded protein is CASRGNSEYEQYF. The chain has TRBV12-3 or TRBV12-4 and TRBJ2-7; unclear D gene. The CDR3 loop spans 13 amino acids. The V gene lost 6 bases and the J gene lost 4 bases, with 13 bases spanning the gap.

This clonotype was observed a single time. This may be a read error, as it is one base from a much larger clone. This rearrangement joins TRBV24-1 to TRBJ2-5; D might be TRBD1 (5 bases). This CDR3 has 14 amino acids. Germline lookup yields CDR1 KGHDR and CDR2 SFDVKD. The CDR3 DNA sequence: TGTGCCATCAGTGATGGAGACAGTCAAGAGACCCAGTACTTC. Its translation is CAISDGDSQETQYF.

Relative to its sample, this clonotype is medium-sized. The chain carries TRBV20-1 and TRBJ1-1, with D uncertain. Trimming removed 6 bases at V and 6 bases at J, with 20 bases between. The germline CDR1 and CDR2 sequences are DFQATT and SNEGSKA (reference sequence). The CDR3 runs to 14 residues. This CDR3 reads CSAPNGQRGAEAFF. CDR3 DNA: TGCAGTGCCCCAAATGGGCAACGTGGGGCTGAAGCTTTCTTT.

This clonotype is medium-sized. The chain links TRBV4-2 to TRBJ1-2; TRBD1 aligns across 8 bases. Germline assignment: CDR1 LGHNA and CDR2 YNFKEQ. There are 16 residues in the CDR3. Germline trimming cut 0 bases from V and 2 bases from J; bases unmatched to any gene: 5. The CDR3 here is CASSQEQGAINYGYTF. The CDR3 nucleotides read TGTGCCAGCAGCCAAGAGCAGGGGGCCATCAACTATGGCTACACCTTC.

In the case of this clonotype: A much larger clone differs from this one at a single base, so this may be a read error. V usage is TRBV20-1 and J usage is TRBJ2-1, with 8 nucleotides matching TRBD2. CDR1 is DFQATT and CDR2 is SNEGSKA in the germline V gene (reference sequence). CDR3 length equals 13 residues. Here the CDR3 reads CSARVAGRNEQSF. The CDR3 coding sequence is TGCAGTGCTAGGGTAGCGGGACGCAATGAGCAGTCCTTC.

In this sample, this clonotype is medium-sized. The chain recombines TRBV5-1 with TRBJ1-1; 7 positions match TRBD1. The CDR3 is 14 amino acids. CDR1 and CDR2 from the germline V gene are SGHRS and YFSETQ. J was trimmed by 1 base and V by 4 bases; bases with no gene match: 4. The CDR3 loop reads CASSPGQPNTEAFF. CDR3 sequence (DNA): TGCGCCAGCAGCCCGGGACAGCCGAACACTGAAGCTTTCTTT.

This clonotype showed up many times. V is TRBV6-2 or TRBV6-3 and J is TRBJ2-7, with TRBD2 matching 12 bases. The CDR3 is 17 amino acids. V shed 6 bases and J 0 bases; nucleotides not matched to a gene: 9. CDR1 and CDR2 from the germline V gene are MNHEY and SVGEGT. This CDR3 is CASRHLAGGPGSYEQYF. CDR3 in DNA: TGTGCCAGCAGGCATCTAGCGGGAGGGCCGGGCTCCTACGAGCAGTACTTC.

This clonotype was observed a few times. Since a much larger clone is just one base distant, this may be a read error. The chain recombines TRBV6-1 with TRBJ1-3; TRBD1 might be the D (5 bases). CDR1 MNHNS and CDR2 SASEGT come from the germline V gene. Trimming removed 3 bases at V and 4 bases at J, with 13 bases between. The CDR3 has 15 amino acids. The CDR3 spells CASSDGPRGGNTIYF. The CDR3 region has the DNA TGTGCCAGCAGTGACGGGCCCCGGGGCGGAAACACCATATATTTT.

The gene calls are TRBV7-9 and TRBJ1-2; D remains ambiguous. Trimming removed 7 bases from V and 8 bases from J, with 17 bases in between. The germline CDR1 and CDR2 sequences are SEHNR and FQNEAQ (reference sequence). The CDR3 has 13 amino acids. This CDR3 is CASTPFEVSGYTF. For the CDR3, the DNA is TGTGCCAGCACCCCGTTTGAGGTCTCCGGCTACACCTTC.

In the case of this clonotype: A single base separates this from a much larger clone, so it may be a read error. The rearrangement joins TRBV5-1 to TRBJ2-1; D not certain. This CDR3 has 11 residues. Germline CDR1 is SGHRS and CDR2 is YFSETQ. CDR3 sequence (DNA): TGCGCCAGCTTCAACTACAATGTGCAGTTCTTC. Translating it yields CASFNYNVQFF. The entire variable domain, with the rest obtained from reference TRBV5-1 and TRBJ2-1, is as follows: KAGVTQTPRYLIKTRGQQVTLSCSPISGHRSVSWYQQTPGQGLQFLFEYFSETQRNKGNFPGRFSGRQFSNSRSEMNVSTLELGDSALYLCASFNYNVQFFGPGTRLTVL.

This clonotype occurred many times. The J gene is TRBJ2-1, the V gene TRBV6-6; D gene unclear. This CDR3 contains 12 residues. V was shortened by 8 bases and J by 8 bases, with 13 bases between the two germline ends. Germline V CDR1 and CDR2: MNHNY, SVGAGI (reference sequence). CDR3 amino acids: CASFSSSHEQFF. The CDR3 nucleotides read TGTGCCAGCTTCTCCTCCTCGCATGAGCAGTTCTTC.

Concerning this clonotype itself: Given a much more abundant clone one base away, this may be a read error. The chain has TRBV6-5 and TRBJ2-5; no clear D. The CDR3 contains 13 residues. The V gene's germline CDR1 is MNHEY and CDR2 SVGAGI. Trimming took off 2 bases at V and 4 bases at J, with 8 bases between the two ends. The CDR3 DNA reads TGTGCCAGCAGTTACGGCATCCGAGAGACCCAGTACTTC. Translating it yields CASSYGIRETQYF.

This clonotype was detected only once. A much more abundant neighbour one base away suggests this may be a read error. The rearrangement joins TRBV10-3 to TRBJ2-3; 11 nucleotides line up with TRBD1. There are 15 residues in the CDR3. Germline values: CDR1 ENHRY, CDR2 SYGVKD. As DNA, the CDR3 is TGTGCCATCAGTGAGGGACAGGGGGCTAAAGATACGCGGTATTTT. Protein sequence: CAISEGQGAKDTRYF.

The J gene is TRBJ1-5, the V gene TRBV4-1; D gene ambiguous. V lost 4 bases and J lost 5, with 15 bases in between. The CDR3 totals 15 residues. Germline CDR1 is MGHRA and CDR2 is YSYEKL. CDR3 nucleotide sequence: TGCGCCAGCAGCCCAGATAATGGGCAATATCAGCCCCAGCATTTT. Its protein product is CASSPDNGQYQPQHF.